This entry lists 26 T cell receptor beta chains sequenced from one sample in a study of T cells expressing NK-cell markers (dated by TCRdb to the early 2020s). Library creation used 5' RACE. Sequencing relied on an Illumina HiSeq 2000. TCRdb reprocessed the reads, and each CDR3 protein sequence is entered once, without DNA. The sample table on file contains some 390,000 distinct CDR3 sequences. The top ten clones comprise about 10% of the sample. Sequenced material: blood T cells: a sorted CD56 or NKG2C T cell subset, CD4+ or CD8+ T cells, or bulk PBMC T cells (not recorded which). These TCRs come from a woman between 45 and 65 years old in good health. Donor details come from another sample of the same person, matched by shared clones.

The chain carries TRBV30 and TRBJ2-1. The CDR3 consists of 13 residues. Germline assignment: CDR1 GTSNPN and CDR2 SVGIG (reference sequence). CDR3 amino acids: CAWSVLPGNEQFF.

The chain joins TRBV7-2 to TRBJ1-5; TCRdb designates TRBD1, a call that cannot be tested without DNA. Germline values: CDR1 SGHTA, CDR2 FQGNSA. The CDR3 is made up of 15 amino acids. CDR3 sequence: CASRRDRANNQPQHF.

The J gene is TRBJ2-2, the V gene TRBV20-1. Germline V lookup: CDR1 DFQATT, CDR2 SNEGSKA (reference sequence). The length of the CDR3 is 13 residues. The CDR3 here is CSARRPNTGELFF.

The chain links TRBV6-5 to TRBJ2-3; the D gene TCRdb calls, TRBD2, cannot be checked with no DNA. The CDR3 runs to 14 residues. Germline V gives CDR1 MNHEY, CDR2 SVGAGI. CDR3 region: CASRPSGRADTQYF.

This chain's CDR3 is CATSRVKISTETQYF. The gene calls are TRBV15 and TRBJ2-5. Germline V lookup: CDR1 LNHNV, CDR2 YYDKDF (reference sequence). This CDR3 spans 15 amino acids.

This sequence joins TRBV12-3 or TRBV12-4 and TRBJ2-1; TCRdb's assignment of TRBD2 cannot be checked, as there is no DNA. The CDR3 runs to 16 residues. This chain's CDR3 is CASSQLGTSAYNEQFF.

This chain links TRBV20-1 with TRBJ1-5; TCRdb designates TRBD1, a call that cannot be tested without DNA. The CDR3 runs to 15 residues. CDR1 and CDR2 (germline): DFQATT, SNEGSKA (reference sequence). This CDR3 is CSALSTVIANQPQHF.

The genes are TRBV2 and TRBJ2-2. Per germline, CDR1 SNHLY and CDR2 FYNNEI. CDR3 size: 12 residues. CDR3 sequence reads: CASTKNTGELFF.

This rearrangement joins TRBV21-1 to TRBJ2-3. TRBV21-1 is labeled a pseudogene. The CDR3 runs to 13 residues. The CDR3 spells CAIPWHRTDTQYF.

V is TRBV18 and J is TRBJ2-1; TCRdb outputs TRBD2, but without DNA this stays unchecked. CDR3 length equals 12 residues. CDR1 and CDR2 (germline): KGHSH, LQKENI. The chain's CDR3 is CASSGTGTSEFF.

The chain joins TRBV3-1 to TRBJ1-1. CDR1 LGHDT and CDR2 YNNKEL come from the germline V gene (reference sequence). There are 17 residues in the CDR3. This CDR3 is CASSQDRKRSLNTEAFF.

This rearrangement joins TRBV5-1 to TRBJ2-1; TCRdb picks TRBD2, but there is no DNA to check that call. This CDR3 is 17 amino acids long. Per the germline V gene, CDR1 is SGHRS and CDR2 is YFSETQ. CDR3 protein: CASSLGLGGTFGNEQFF.

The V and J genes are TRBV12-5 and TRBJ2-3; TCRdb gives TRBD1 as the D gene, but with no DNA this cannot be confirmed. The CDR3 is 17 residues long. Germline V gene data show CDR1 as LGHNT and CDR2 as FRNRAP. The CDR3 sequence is CASGLGGLMRRTDTQYF.

The CDR3 here is CAISESWAGGETQYF. The gene calls are TRBV10-3 and TRBJ2-5; the TCRdb call, TRBD2, lacks DNA for checking. From germline, CDR1 is ENHRY and CDR2 SYGVKD. This CDR3 comprises 15 residues.

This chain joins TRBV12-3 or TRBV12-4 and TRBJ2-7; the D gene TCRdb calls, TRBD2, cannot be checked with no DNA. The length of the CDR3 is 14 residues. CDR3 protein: CASSARREMYEQYF.

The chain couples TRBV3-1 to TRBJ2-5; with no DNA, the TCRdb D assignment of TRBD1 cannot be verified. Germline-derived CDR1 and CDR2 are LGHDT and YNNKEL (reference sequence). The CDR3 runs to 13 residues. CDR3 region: CASSTRSQETQYF.

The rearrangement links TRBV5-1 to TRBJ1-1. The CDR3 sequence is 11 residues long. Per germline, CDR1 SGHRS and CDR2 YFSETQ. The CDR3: CASSDVLGAFF.

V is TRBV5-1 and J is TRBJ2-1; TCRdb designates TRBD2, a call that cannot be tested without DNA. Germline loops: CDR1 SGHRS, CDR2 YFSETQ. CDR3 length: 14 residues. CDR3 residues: CASSLLAGTDEQFF.

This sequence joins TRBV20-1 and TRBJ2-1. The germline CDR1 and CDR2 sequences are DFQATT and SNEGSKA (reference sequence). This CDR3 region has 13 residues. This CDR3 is CSPRERTHNEQFF.

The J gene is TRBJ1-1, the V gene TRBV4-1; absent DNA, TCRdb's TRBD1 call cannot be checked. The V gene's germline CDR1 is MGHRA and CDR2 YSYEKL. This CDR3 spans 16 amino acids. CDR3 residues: CASSFPRQGKNTEAFF.

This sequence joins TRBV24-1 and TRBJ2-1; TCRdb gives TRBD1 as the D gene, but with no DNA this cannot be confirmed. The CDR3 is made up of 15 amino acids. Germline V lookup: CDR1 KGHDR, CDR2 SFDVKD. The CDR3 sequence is CATSDAGTGSFKQFF.

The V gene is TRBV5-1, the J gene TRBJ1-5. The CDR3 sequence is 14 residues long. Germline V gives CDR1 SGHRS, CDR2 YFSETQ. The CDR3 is CASSWGDSNQPQHF.

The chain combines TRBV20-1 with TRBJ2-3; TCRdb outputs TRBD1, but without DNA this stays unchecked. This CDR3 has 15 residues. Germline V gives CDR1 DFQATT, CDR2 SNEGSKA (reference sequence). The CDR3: CSARDGWGNTDTQYF.

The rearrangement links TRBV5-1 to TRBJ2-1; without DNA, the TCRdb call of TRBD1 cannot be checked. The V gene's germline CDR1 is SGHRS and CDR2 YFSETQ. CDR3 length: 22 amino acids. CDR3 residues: CASSFLLHGGSHLHRLGNEQFF.

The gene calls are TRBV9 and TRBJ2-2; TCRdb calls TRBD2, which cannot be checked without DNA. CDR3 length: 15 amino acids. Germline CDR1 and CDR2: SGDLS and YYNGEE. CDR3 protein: CASSVDGRNTGELFF.

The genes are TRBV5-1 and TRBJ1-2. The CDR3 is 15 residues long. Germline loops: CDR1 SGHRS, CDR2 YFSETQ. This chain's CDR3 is CASSQEGFGNYGYTF.